Described below is a single T cell receptor beta chain sequence and its context. Its antigen is not identified. Sequence at one end of the junction differs from germline and may be a read error. The data were obtained in a study of T cell responses to AZD1222 COVID-19 vaccine. Germline V CDR1 and CDR2: SGHDN, FVKESK. The CDR3 is 13 residues long. Generated by immunoSEQ multiplex PCR, the TCRdb table keeps only in-frame clones and is missing some. The data show around 150,000 clones, just over 90% seen once. Study-wide results and caveats: Mapped onto spike, vaccine-associated CD4 TCRs spanned it and were dominant at 160-218 and 743-854. Spike-specific TCR breadth and depth went up after people got two AZD1222 doses.

The source of this sequence is an adult who received the AZD1222 COVID-19 vaccine. This chain connects TRBV14 to TRBJ1-2; TRBD1 matches 7 bases. This material consisted of peripheral blood, taken 28 days after the second AZD1222 dose. The CDR3 spells CASSQDFATGWFF. DNA for the CDR3: TGTGCCAGCAGCCAAGATTTTGCGACAGGGTGGTTCTTC.